Presented here are 30 T cell receptor beta chains from one specimen sequenced in a study of T-cell reconstitution after alpha-beta-depleted transplantation in children. The TCRbeta library was prepared with unique molecular identifiers. Using its own MiXCR run on the PCR reads, TCRdb lists one record per CDR3 protein. Of 700,000 to 850,000 distinct CDR3 sequences in the sample, approximately 15% were seen once. Source: PBMCs, mostly from graft donor cells, taken 360 days after TCRalphabeta/CD19-depleted stem cell transplant. These receptors were collected from a male patient between 10 and 17 years old who had a stem cell transplant for acute lymphoblastic leukemia, so the T cells may come from the graft donor.

This clonotype was counted only a few times. This chain uses TRBV24-1 with TRBJ2-1; D might be TRBD1 (6 bases). Trimming removed 2 bases from V and 8 bases from J, with 18 bases in between. This CDR3 spans 16 amino acids. Germline V lookup: CDR1 KGHDR, CDR2 SFDVKD. Here the CDR3 DNA reads TGTGCCACCAGTGATTGGGCAGGGGATACCCATTATGAGCAGTTCTTC. Its protein is CATSDWAGDTHYEQFF.

The rearrangement joins TRBV7-3 to TRBJ2-7, with 10 nucleotides matching TRBD2. Germline V lookup: CDR1 SGHTA, CDR2 FQGTGA. V lost 2 bases to trimming and J lost 0 bases; unmatched junction nucleotides: 7. The CDR3 runs to 17 residues. The DNA for the CDR3 is TGTGCCAGCAGCTTAGGAACTAGCGGGACGAGCTCCTACGAGCAGTACTTC. Translating gives CASSLGTSGTSSYEQYF.

This clonotype was counted many times. The chain joins TRBV27 to TRBJ2-7, with D perhaps TRBD2 (6 bases). CDR1 is MNHEY and CDR2 is SMNVEV in the germline V gene (reference sequence). This CDR3 has 13 amino acids. V lost 5 bases to trimming and J lost 3 bases, with 11 bases between them. The CDR3 bases are TGTGCCAGCAGTATGACTAGTCTCTACGAGCAGTACTTC. Its protein product is CASSMTSLYEQYF.

J is TRBJ2-7 and V is TRBV7-3; the match to TRBD2 covers 8 bases. The CDR3 totals 14 residues. V dropped 4 bases and J dropped 5; count of bases not matched to a gene: 7. The germline CDR1 and CDR2 sequences are SGHTA and FQGTGA. The CDR3 region has the DNA TGTGCCAGCAGCTCCATCGGACTAGCCAACGAGCAGTACTTC. It yields the protein CASSSIGLANEQYF.

CDR3 residues: CSVRGLAANTGELFF. The CDR3 coding sequence is TGCAGCGTCAGAGGACTAGCAGCGAACACCGGGGAGCTGTTTTTT. This chain links TRBV20-1 with TRBJ2-2, with 8 bases matching TRBD2. From germline, CDR1 is DFQATT and CDR2 SNEGSKA (reference sequence). The CDR3 has 15 residues.

This clonotype was seen repeatedly, ten times or more. The rearrangement joins TRBV6-1 to TRBJ2-6; no firm D call. Germline V lookup: CDR1 MNHNS, CDR2 SASEGT. The CDR3 runs 17 residues. Trimming cost V 2 bases and J 2 bases, with 13 bases left between them. The CDR3 sequence is CASSERAGSAGANVLTF. The CDR3 DNA sequence: TGTGCCAGCAGTGAACGGGCAGGATCCGCTGGGGCCAACGTCCTGACTTTC.

Only a few counts were recorded for this clonotype. This chain links TRBV6-2 or TRBV6-3 with TRBJ2-3; no clear D gene. The CDR3 runs to 13 residues. Germline V lookup: CDR1 MNHEY, CDR2 SVGEGT. The V gene lost 6 bases and the J gene lost 4 bases, with 11 bases spanning the gap. CDR3 nucleotide sequence: TGTGCCAGCAGGACGAATGTGGCAGATACGCAGTATTTT. It specifies CASRTNVADTQYF.

This clonotype was seen more than once but under ten times. The chain has TRBV18 and TRBJ1-3; 10 bases fit TRBD1. There are 16 residues in the CDR3. The trim removed 5 bases at V and 1 base at J, leaving 5 bases unmatched. Germline lookup yields CDR1 KGHSH and CDR2 LQKENI. CDR3 region: CASSSGQGRSGNTIYF. The DNA for the CDR3 is TGTGCCAGCTCATCGGGACAGGGGCGGTCTGGAAACACCATATATTTT.

The chain links TRBV19 to TRBJ1-5; D is unclear. Germline CDR1 LNHDA, CDR2 SQIVND (reference sequence). The CDR3 is 13 amino acids. V was clipped by 0 bases and J by 2 bases, with 2 bases between them. The CDR3 nucleotides read TGTGCCAGTAGTATAGACGGCAATCAGCCCCAGCATTTT. It is translated as CASSIDGNQPQHF.

Concerning this clonotype: The CDR3 ends on some other residue instead of the conserved phenylalanine or tryptophan, so this is likely a read error. The genes are TRBV5-1 and TRBJ2-1, with D perhaps being TRBD1 or TRBD2 (5 bases each). The germline V gene encodes CDR1 SGHRS and CDR2 YFSETQ. CDR3 length equals 12 residues. Trimming removed 4 bases from V and 12 bases from J, with 14 bases in between. The CDR3 region is CASSRDPPRQFL. CDR3 nucleotide sequence: TGCGCCAGCAGCCGGGACCCCCCGAGGCAGTTCCTC.

The chain combines TRBV12-3 or TRBV12-4 with TRBJ2-4, with 8 bases fitting TRBD2. The CDR3 spans 14 residues. With 3 bases clipped from V and 5 bases from J, the junction kept 3 bases outside the gene matches. CDR3 loop: CASSFGGGQNIQYF. The CDR3 DNA follows: TGTGCCAGCAGTTTCGGGGGGGGGCAAAACATTCAGTACTTC.

This clonotype has more than one count but fewer than ten. This chain uses TRBV12-3 or TRBV12-4 with TRBJ2-1; 10 positions match TRBD2. After removal of 5 bases from V and 5 bases from J, the junction contained 9 bases not matched to a gene. This CDR3 has 16 residues. Written as DNA, the CDR3 is TGTGCCAGCAGTACCCTAGCGGGAGATGACCACAATGAGCAGTTCTTC. Encoded protein: CASSTLAGDDHNEQFF.

J is TRBJ2-7 and V is TRBV9, with 9 bases matching TRBD1. Germline-derived CDR1 and CDR2 are SGDLS and YYNGEE. CDR3 length: 14 residues. After removal of 6 bases from V and 6 bases from J, the junction contained 10 bases not matched to a gene. The CDR3 sequence: CASNTGGEVSEQYF. The CDR3 region has the DNA TGTGCCAGCAACACAGGGGGCGAGGTTTCCGAGCAGTACTTC.

This sequence joins TRBV20-1 and TRBJ2-6; the D gene is possibly TRBD1 (6 bases). There are 18 residues in the CDR3. In germline, CDR1 is DFQATT, CDR2 SNEGSKA (reference sequence). V was pared by 1 base and J by 0 bases, with 16 bases between. The CDR3 DNA is TGCAGTGCTAGAGTGGGGACATTTTTTCACTCTGGGGCCAACGTCCTGACTTTC. Translation gives CSARVGTFFHSGANVLTF.

This clonotype was observed at least ten times. CDR3 sequence: CASILAGDVGETQYF. DNA for the CDR3: TGTGCCAGCATTTTAGCGGGAGATGTCGGGGAGACCCAGTACTTC. The rearrangement joins TRBV25-1 to TRBJ2-5; TRBD2 matches at 9 bases. V shed 7 bases, J shed 5 bases, and the junction held 11 bases outside the gene matches. Germline values: CDR1 MGHDK, CDR2 SYGVNS. The CDR3 has 15 residues.

The chain links TRBV7-6 to TRBJ1-6, with 7 bases matching TRBD1. The J segment lost 8 bases and the V segment lost 7 bases, leaving 8 bases of the junction unmatched. Germline V CDR1 and CDR2: SGHVS, FNYEAQ. The CDR3 contains 14 residues. This chain's CDR3 is CASTARQGDSPLHF. In DNA form, the CDR3 reads TGTGCCAGCACCGCGCGGCAGGGGGATTCACCCCTCCACTTT.

This clonotype was observed a few times. The gene calls are TRBV24-1 and TRBJ2-1; D possibly corresponds to TRBD2 (7 bases). The V end lost 9 bases, the J end lost 1 base, and 12 bases lay between the germline ends. Germline values: CDR1 KGHDR, CDR2 SFDVKD. The CDR3 has 14 residues. The CDR3 DNA reads TGTGCCACCGCGGGGGCGGATTCCTACAATGAGCAGTTCTTC. It codes for CATAGADSYNEQFF.

This clonotype was seen repeatedly, ten times or more. The chain is built from TRBV5-1 and TRBJ2-1, with 9 bases fitting TRBD2. The CDR3 has 15 residues. The ends lost 4 bases at V and 6 bases at J; junction bases unmatched: 8. Germline V gene data show CDR1 as SGHRS and CDR2 as YFSETQ. This CDR3 reads CASSVLAGRGNEQFF. The CDR3 DNA reads as TGCGCCAGCAGCGTCCTAGCGGGGAGAGGCAATGAGCAGTTCTTC.

This clonotype was detected ten times or more. The chain joins TRBV12-3 or TRBV12-4 to TRBJ2-3; D tentatively reads TRBD1 or TRBD2 (5 bases each). With 5 bases removed from V and 4 bases from J, the gap between germline ends came to 19 bases. The CDR3 is 16 amino acids. The CDR3 sequence is CASSPPGTSVSDTQYF. The CDR3, as DNA: TGTGCCAGCAGTCCCCCCGGGACCTCCGTTTCAGATACGCAGTATTTT.

This chain joins TRBV5-1 and TRBJ2-7; 7 bases agree with TRBD1. This CDR3 spans 13 amino acids. Germline CDR1 SGHRS, CDR2 YFSETQ. The V and J ends lost 1 base and 7 bases, in that order; junction bases with no gene match: 5. The CDR3 reads CASSLRQGKEQYF. CDR3 nucleotides: TGCGCCAGCAGCTTGAGACAGGGTAAGGAGCAGTACTTC. Supplemented by reference TRBV5-1 and TRBJ2-7, the full variable domain reads KAGVTQTPRYLIKTRGQQVTLSCSPISGHRSVSWYQQTPGQGLQFLFEYFSETQRNKGNFPGRFSGRQFSNSRSEMNVSTLELGDSALYLCASSLRQGKEQYFGPGTRLTVT.

The gene calls are TRBV7-8 and TRBJ2-5; 8 bases are a match to TRBD2. This CDR3 has 16 residues. V was clipped by 5 bases and J by 3 bases; unmatched bases: 11. Per germline, CDR1 SGHVS and CDR2 FQNEAQ. CDR3 sequence (DNA): TGTGCCAGCAGCGCCTGGACTAGCAGGGAAGAAGAGACCCAGTACTTC. Its protein is CASSAWTSREEETQYF.

This clonotype was detected many times. The rearrangement joins TRBV6-4 to TRBJ2-2, with D uncertain. This CDR3 has 15 residues. CDR1 and CDR2 from the germline V gene are MRHNA and SNTAGT. V lost 3 bases and J 1 base, leaving 9 bases between the germline ends. CDR3 nucleotides: TGTGCCAGCAGTGAGGGCGGAGTGAACACCGGGGAGCTGTTTTTT. Protein sequence: CASSEGGVNTGELFF.

This clonotype was counted ten times or more. The CDR3 here is CASSRTGSSYEQYF. CDR3 in DNA: TGTGCCAGCAGCCGGACGGGGAGCTCCTACGAGCAGTACTTC. The chain joins TRBV7-6 to TRBJ2-7, with D perhaps TRBD2 (5 bases). Germline V gene data show CDR1 as SGHVS and CDR2 as FNYEAQ. V lost 5 bases, J lost 0 bases, and 11 bases lay in between. The CDR3 spans 14 residues. The variable domain in full, with the rest retrieved from reference TRBV7-6 and TRBJ2-7, is GAGVSQSPRYKVTKRGQDVALRCDPISGHVSLYWYRQALGQGPEFLTYFNYEAQQDKSGLPNDRFSAERPEGSISTLTIQRTEQRDSAMYRCASSRTGSSYEQYFGPGTRLTVT.

With respect to this clonotype: Mismatch with germline at one junction end may stem from a read error. Here the CDR3 reads CSARGQGGNSIYF. CDR3 coding DNA: TGCAGTGCTAGAGGGCAGGGGGGAAACAGCATATATTTT. The chain joins TRBV20-1 to TRBJ1-3; TRBD1 matches 7 bases. Germline CDR1 and CDR2: DFQATT and SNEGSKA (reference sequence). This CDR3 is 13 amino acids long.

This clonotype showed up many times. The CDR3 DNA reads TGTGCCAGCAGCCCCGGGACTAGCGGATACAATGAGCAGTTCTTC. This translates into CASSPGTSGYNEQFF. V gene TRBV18 combines with J gene TRBJ2-1; 11 bases line up with TRBD2. V gave up 8 bases and J gave up 4 bases; unmatched junction bases: 7. Germline V gene sequence: CDR1 KGHSH, CDR2 LQKENI. The CDR3 contains 15 residues.

This clonotype was counted a few times. V usage is TRBV6-2 or TRBV6-3 and J usage is TRBJ1-4, with D possibly being TRBD1 (6 bases). V was shortened by 4 bases and J by 7 bases, with 13 bases between the two germline ends. The CDR3 extends over 14 amino acids. Germline-derived CDR1 and CDR2 are MNHEY and SVGEGT. CDR3 DNA sequence: TGTGCCAGCAGTTCTACAGGGATGAGTGAAAAACTGTTTTTT. This translates into CASSSTGMSEKLFF.

This clonotype was detected only a few times. V gene TRBV18 combines with J gene TRBJ1-1; D is undetermined. This CDR3 is built from 14 residues. Trimming removed 2 bases at V and 11 bases at J, with 18 bases between. Germline assignment: CDR1 KGHSH and CDR2 LQKENI. In nucleotides, the CDR3 is TGTGCCAGCTCACCAAAAGGCTGGCAGCTTGGGGCTTTCTTT. Its protein is CASSPKGWQLGAFF. The variable domain in full, completed from reference TRBV18 and TRBJ1-1, reads NAGVMQNPRHLVRRRGQEARLRCSPMKGHSHVYWYRQLPEEGLKFMVYLQKENIIDESGMPKERFSAEFPKEGPSILRIQQVVRGDSAAYFCASSPKGWQLGAFFGQGTRLTVV.

This clonotype was detected a few times. The rearrangement links TRBV12-3 or TRBV12-4 to TRBJ1-1, with a weak D call TRBD1 (6 bases). The CDR3 has 15 residues. Trimming took off 5 bases at V and 4 bases at J, with 17 bases between the two ends. The CDR3 coding sequence is TGTGCCAGCAGTCCGTCTGCGGAGGGGGTCACTGAAGCTTTCTTT. It translates to CASSPSAEGVTEAFF.

V is TRBV7-6 and J is TRBJ1-1; no clear D. From germline, CDR1 is SGHVS and CDR2 FNYEAQ. This CDR3 is built from 13 residues. V dropped 5 bases and J dropped 6 bases, with 13 bases sitting between them. The CDR3 DNA is TGTGCCAGCAGCCTTACCTCAGAAGCTGAAGCTTTCTTT. This codes for CASSLTSEAEAFF.

The table lists this clonotype with a few counts. This chain links TRBV24-1 with TRBJ1-1; D is perhaps TRBD1 (5 bases). Germline-derived CDR1 and CDR2 are KGHDR and SFDVKD. This CDR3 contains 12 residues. V was shortened by 3 bases and J by 10 bases, with 11 bases between the two germline ends. Here the CDR3 reads CATSDGGGRAFF. The CDR3 DNA follows: TGTGCCACCAGTGATGGGGGAGGGAGAGCTTTCTTT.